This TCR beta chain was sequenced for a study of T cells after yellow fever vaccination (dated by TCRdb to between 2018 and 2021). With respect to the entire study: The SMART-Seq v4 Ultra Low Input RNA kit was used to prepare libraries from fractions with low cell numbers. Bulk TCR alpha and beta repertoires were sequenced longitudinally to track T-cell clones before and after primary and booster YFV17D yellow fever vaccination. The cohort comprised two healthy male donors, one aged 18 to 29 and one aged 30 to 40 years. Blood samples were taken at several timepoints before and after primary and secondary immunization, and bulk PBMC replicates and cell subsets were isolated.

For this clonotype: No antigen is known for it. No much larger clone is present one base from it, and per-base qualities are unavailable.

The treatment or condition label, as the study defines it: live attenuated yellow fever vaccine strain. At each blood-draw timepoint, two biological replicates of bulk PBMCs were collected. A standard Ficoll-Paque protocol was used to isolate PBMCs from peripheral blood. TriZol was used to extract RNA from bulk PBMCs, from CD4 and CD8 fractions, and from dextramer-positive and dextramer-negative fractions. What the work shows at the level of the full study, not this receptor alone: Because the study included only a couple of donors, the extent to which the findings can be generalized is limited. Computational filtering was needed because FACS-sorted repertoires could contain abundant contaminating clonotypes from the bulk population. A small fraction of clonotypes appeared in both the CD4 and CD8 compartments, likely as a result of convergent recombination. The secondary T-cell response was found to be weaker but faster than the primary response, with a peak reached on day 5 rather than on day 15. Most clones expanded after primary vaccination were re-detected after the booster (almost 97% of CD4 and around 88% of CD8), suggesting broad memory maintenance.

TCR cDNA was synthesized by 5'RACE template switching, through which a universal primer site and unique molecular identifiers were introduced. Priming for cDNA synthesis came from both the TCR alpha and TCR beta constant segments. Libraries were amplified in two PCR steps, with sample barcodes and sequencing adapters added in the second step. Libraries were sequenced on Illumina HiSeq 2500 (2x100 bp) or NovaSeq (2x150 bp). The authors' analysis ran thus. MIGEC handled demultiplexing of reads and collapsing into UMI consensus sequences, while MiXCR performed V(D)J alignment. Clonotypes responding to the vaccine were identified with edgeR on replicate PBMC samples, with the criteria of FDR below 0.01 and a log2 fold change above 5 up to day 15. CD4 or CD8 identity was assigned to each bulk clonotype according to whether the clonotype was present at higher abundance in the sequenced CD4 repertoire or the sequenced CD8 repertoire. Using fastp at Q25 and MiXCR, TCRdb reprocessed the public reads and kept productive beta chains. Rows merge per CDR3 protein into single entries with the most common DNA and genes. TCRdb, rather than the study authors, made the V and J calls. The table for this sample lists 350,000 to 450,000 distinct CDR3 sequences; 6.2% of them were counted only once. The ten largest clones capture approximately 16% of the sample.

The sequencing used PBMCs, collected 5 days after the yellow fever booster vaccination. This sequence was found in a man aged 25-45 years who received the YFV17D yellow fever vaccine.

The CDR3 region reads CATLDSSGANVLTF. The bases are TGTGCCACCCTAGACAGCTCTGGGGCCAACGTCCTGACTTTC. The V and J genes are TRBV24-1 and TRBJ2-6; D gene: possibly TRBD1, on 5 matching bases. The CDR3 numbers 14 residues from cysteine through phenylalanine. Kept here is only the CDR3 DNA, which spans 42 bases and is read in frame from base 1. From a lookup of the germline V gene, CDR1 and CDR2 are KGHDR and SFDVKD. The junction shows trimming of 9 bases on V and 0 bases on J, plus 8 bases between the germline ends.